This is a list of T cell receptor beta chains from one sample in a study of beta chain features in type 1 diabetes. This table comes from immunoSEQ multiplex PCR, and its TCRdb copy is limited to in-frame clones, with some not included. The sample yields more than 200,000 clones, approximately 16% seen once. The sample was naive CD4+ T cells from blood. These receptors came from a man aged 30 to 45 with type 1 diabetes. Each CDR3 is given with its conserved first and last residue. D genes are given only for firm matches. The listing skips clone size in some rows; elsewhere it reads once, few, many or a size class.

v_gene	abundance	d_gene	j_gene	CDR3nt	CDR3aa
TRBV30	few	NA	TRBJ2-2	TGTGCCTGGAGTGTACGGACGTCCGGGGAGCTGTTTTTT	CAWSVRTSGELFF
TRBV25-1	NA	TRBD1	TRBJ1-4	TGTGCCAGCAGTGAAGTGGACAGGGGTAATGAAAAACTGTTTTTT	CASSEVDRGNEKLFF
TRBV25-1	few	NA	TRBJ2-1	TGTGCCAGCAGTGTGACAGGCGGACCCGCTACCAATGAGCAGTTCTTC	CASSVTGGPATNEQFF
TRBV5-1	NA	TRBD2	TRBJ2-3	TGCGCCAGCAGCGCCGGGACTAGCGGGGACACAGATACGCAGTATTTT	CASSAGTSGDTDTQYF
TRBV13	few	NA	TRBJ2-3	TGTGCCAGCAGCTCCCCCCTCCACACAGATACGCAGTATTTT	CASSSPLHTDTQYF
TRBV14	NA	TRBD2	TRBJ2-3	TGTGCCAGCAGCCAAGCGTCCACTAGCGGGAGCGGTACGCAGTATTTT	CASSQASTSGSGTQYF
TRBV28	few	NA	TRBJ2-7	TGTGCCAGCGGAGGCGGGTCCTGGGAGCAGTACTTC	CASGGGSWEQYF
TRBV30	NA	NA	TRBJ2-1	TGTGCCTGGAGTCCAAGACAGGAATCCTCCTACAATGAGCAGTTCTTC	CAWSPRQESSYNEQFF
TRBV29-1	NA	TRBD1	TRBJ2-3	TGCAGCGTCCCGGGACAGGCCTCTGGCACAGATACGCAGTATTTT	CSVPGQASGTDTQYF
TRBV28	NA	NA	TRBJ2-3	TGTGCCAGCAGGACCGGACAGCTCACAGATACGCAGTATTTT	CASRTGQLTDTQYF
TRBV9	few	TRBD2	TRBJ2-1	TGTGCCAGCAGCGTAAATCGGGAGGGGAATGAGCAGTTCTTC	CASSVNREGNEQFF
TRBV4-1	few	NA	TRBJ2-3	TGCGCCAGCGCACAGGAGATCACGCAGTATTTT	CASAQEITQYF
TRBV29-1	NA	TRBD1	TRBJ1-2	TGCAGCGTTGACCCACAGGGGGCTGGCTATGGCTACACCTTC	CSVDPQGAGYGYTF
TRBV28	few	NA	TRBJ2-7	TGTGCCAGCAAGGAGGGGTTCCACGAGCAGTACTTC	CASKEGFHEQYF
TRBV4-2	NA	TRBD1	TRBJ1-2	TGTGCCAGCAGCCGAGGACAGGATGGGGATGGCTACACCTTC	CASSRGQDGDGYTF
TRBV30	few	TRBD1	TRBJ2-7	TGTGCCTGGACCACAGGGGTCGAGCAGTACTTC	CAWTTGVEQYF
TRBV29-1	NA	NA	TRBJ2-1	TGCAGCGTGCGCCTGGGGTCCTACAATGAGCAGTTCTTC	CSVRLGSYNEQFF